One sample yielded the 6 T cell receptor beta chains listed below, sequenced in a study of shared clonotypes between healthy human individuals. Assay: immunoSEQ multiplex PCR; the TCRdb copy retains only in-frame clones and omits some. The sample lists 2 million to 2.5 million clones, around 92% occurring once. Specimen: naive CD4+ T cells from PBMCs. The subset is: CD45RA+ positively selected. The receptors stem from a young man in good health. Some clones in this sample may be carry-over from other donors' samples.

The gene calls are TRBV9 and TRBJ1-5; 7 nucleotides agree with TRBD1. V shed 3 bases, J shed 5 bases, and the junction held 5 bases outside the gene matches. Germline values: CDR1 SGDLS, CDR2 YYNGEE. This CDR3 spans 14 amino acids. The chain's CDR3 is CASSGQGGDQPQHF. CDR3 coding DNA: TGTGCCAGCAGCGGACAGGGCGGGGATCAGCCCCAGCATTTT.

This chain joins TRBV27 and TRBJ2-1, with TRBD2 matching 7 bases. The CDR3 is made up of 15 amino acids. The germline gives CDR1 MNHEY, CDR2 SMNVEV (reference sequence). V was clipped by 6 bases and J by 0 bases; unmatched bases: 5. The CDR3 loop reads CASRLADGSYNEQFF. The CDR3 coding sequence is TGTGCCAGCAGGCTAGCGGATGGCTCCTACAATGAGCAGTTCTTC.

As for this clone: The sample holds other DNA sequences that translate to the same CDR3. The chain combines TRBV5-1 with TRBJ2-1; 9 nucleotides line up with TRBD2. Trimming removed 2 bases from V and 7 bases from J; junction bases left unmatched: 4. This CDR3 is built from 14 residues. Germline CDR1 SGHRS, CDR2 YFSETQ. The CDR3 coding sequence is TGCGCCAGCAGCTTTAGCGGGAGAGGGAATGAGCAGTTCTTC. Translation gives CASSFSGRGNEQFF. The whole variable domain, filled in from reference TRBV5-1 and TRBJ2-1, reads KAGVTQTPRYLIKTRGQQVTLSCSPISGHRSVSWYQQTPGQGLQFLFEYFSETQRNKGNFPGRFSGRQFSNSRSEMNVSTLELGDSALYLCASSFSGRGNEQFFGPGTRLTVL.

The chain uses TRBV29-1 and TRBJ2-3, with 9 bases matching TRBD1. This CDR3 has 14 amino acids. CDR1 is SQVTM, CDR2 ANQGSEA, per germline. The V gene end was trimmed by 6 bases and the J gene end by 1 base; junction bases not matched to a gene: 5. CDR3 amino acids: CSVRGDRGTDTQYF. The CDR3 nucleotides read TGCAGCGTCAGAGGGGACAGGGGCACAGATACGCAGTATTTT.

The chain is built from TRBV5-1 and TRBJ2-7; tentative D call: TRBD2 (7 bases). The germline V and J ends were trimmed by 2 bases and 3 bases, with 15 bases remaining between them. This CDR3 comprises 15 residues. The germline CDR1 and CDR2 sequences are SGHRS and YFSETQ. This CDR3 reads CASSLSGRGYYEQYF. CDR3 sequence (DNA): TGCGCCAGCAGCTTATCAGGGAGGGGGTACTACGAGCAGTACTTC.

V gene TRBV5-6 combines with J gene TRBJ1-2, with TRBD1 as a possible D gene (5 bases). Germline values: CDR1 SGHDT, CDR2 YYEEEE. The CDR3 is 15 residues long. Trimming pared 2 bases from V and 0 bases from J, leaving 11 bases between. The CDR3 nucleotides are TGTGCCAGCAGCTTTCGACAGATCCCTAACTATGGCTACACCTTC. Amino acid sequence: CASSFRQIPNYGYTF.